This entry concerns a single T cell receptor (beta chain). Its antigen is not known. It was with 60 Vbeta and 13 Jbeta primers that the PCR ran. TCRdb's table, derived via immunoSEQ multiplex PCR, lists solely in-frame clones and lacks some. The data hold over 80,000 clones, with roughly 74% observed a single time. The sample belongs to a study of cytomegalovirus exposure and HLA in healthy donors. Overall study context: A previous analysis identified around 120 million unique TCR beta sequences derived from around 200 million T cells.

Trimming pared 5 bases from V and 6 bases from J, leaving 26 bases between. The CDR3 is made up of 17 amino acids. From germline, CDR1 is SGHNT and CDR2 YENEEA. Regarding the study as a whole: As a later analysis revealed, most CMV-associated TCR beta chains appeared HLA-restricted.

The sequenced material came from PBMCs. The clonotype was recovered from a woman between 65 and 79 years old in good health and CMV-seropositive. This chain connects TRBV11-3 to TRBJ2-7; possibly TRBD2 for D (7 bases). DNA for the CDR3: TGTGCCAGCAGCCCACATATAGGGGCGGGGGCCTCCGGCGAGCAGTACTTC. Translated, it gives CASSPHIGAGASGEQYF.